A selection of T cell receptor beta chains follows, all from one sample in a study of T cell repertoires in urothelial bladder cancer. The assay was immunoSEQ multiplex PCR, and TCRdb's table has in-frame clones only and misses some. The sample contains roughly 11,000 clones, more than 60% of which appear only once. The sequencing sample was made of tumor-infiltrating cells from bladder cancer. The receptor source for this set is a human donor with a benign inflammatory bladder lesion. Both conserved end residues are part of each CDR3. The order of the fields is D gene, J gene, V gene, clone size, CDR3 protein, CDR3 DNA. The D gene is left open where the match is weak. Size tells how often a clone was seen (once, few, many) or the class of an expanded clone, and some rows leave it out.

d_gene: TRBD1
j_gene: TRBJ1-1
v_gene: TRBV7-9
abundance: .
CDR3aa: CASSLVGQQGTAEAFF
CDR3nt: TGTGCCAGCAGCTTAGTAGGCCAACAGGGGACGGCTGAAGCTTTCTTT

d_gene: TRBD1
j_gene: TRBJ2-5
v_gene: TRBV7-8
abundance: .
CDR3aa: CASSLIRETGGRETQYF
CDR3nt: TGTGCCAGCAGCTTAATTCGTGAGACAGGGGGCAGAGAGACCCAGTACTTC

d_gene: .
j_gene: TRBJ2-3
v_gene: TRBV10-3
abundance: .
CDR3aa: CAISEGERTQYF
CDR3nt: TGTGCCATCAGTGAGGGGGAGCGGACGCAGTATTTT

d_gene: .
j_gene: TRBJ1-2
v_gene: TRBV6-5
abundance: .
CDR3aa: CASSRDLQGGYTF
CDR3nt: TGTGCCAGCAGTAGGGACCTACAGGGAGGCTACACCTTC

d_gene: TRBD2
j_gene: TRBJ2-5
v_gene: TRBV19
abundance: .
CDR3aa: CASSPMGTSGRQETQYF
CDR3nt: TGTGCCAGTAGTCCCATGGGAACTAGCGGACGCCAAGAGACCCAGTACTTC

d_gene: .
j_gene: TRBJ2-7
v_gene: TRBV29-1
abundance: .
CDR3aa: CSVGGLSTYEQYF
CDR3nt: TGCAGCGTTGGGGGACTTTCCACCTACGAGCAGTACTTC

d_gene: TRBD1
j_gene: TRBJ1-1
v_gene: TRBV10-3
abundance: .
CDR3aa: CAIRPGQAKMNTEAFF
CDR3nt: TGTGCCATCAGACCCGGACAGGCTAAAATGAACACTGAAGCTTTCTTT

d_gene: .
j_gene: TRBJ2-4
v_gene: TRBV2
abundance: .
CDR3aa: CASSQDQNIQYF
CDR3nt: TGTGCCAGCAGCCAAGACCAAAACATTCAGTACTTC

d_gene: TRBD2
j_gene: TRBJ2-3
v_gene: TRBV4-1
abundance: once
CDR3aa: CASSRTSGGSGSTDTQYF
CDR3nt: TGCGCCAGCAGTCGGACTAGCGGGGGATCCGGGAGCACAGATACGCAGTATTTT

d_gene: .
j_gene: TRBJ1-5
v_gene: TRBV12-5
abundance: .
CDR3aa: CASGLPGAGQPQHF
CDR3nt: TGTGCTAGTGGTTTGCCCGGAGCAGGTCAGCCCCAGCATTTT

d_gene: .
j_gene: TRBJ2-1
v_gene: TRBV5-1
abundance: .
CDR3aa: CASRPGPHNEQFF
CDR3nt: TGCGCCAGCAGGCCGGGCCCTCACAATGAGCAGTTCTTC

d_gene: .
j_gene: TRBJ1-1
v_gene: TRBV4-2
abundance: .
CDR3aa: CASSQAATVNTEAFF
CDR3nt: TGTGCCAGCAGCCAAGCCGCGACGGTGAACACTGAAGCTTTCTTT

d_gene: .
j_gene: TRBJ1-2
v_gene: TRBV7-9
abundance: .
CDR3aa: CASSSPRVFYGYTF
CDR3nt: TGTGCCAGCAGCTCTCCCAGGGTCTTCTATGGCTACACCTTC

d_gene: TRBD1
j_gene: TRBJ2-3
v_gene: TRBV4-2
abundance: once
CDR3aa: CASSRWDRADTQYF
CDR3nt: TGTGCCAGCAGCCGGTGGGACAGGGCGGATACGCAGTATTTT

d_gene: TRBD2
j_gene: TRBJ2-1
v_gene: TRBV5-5
abundance: .
CDR3aa: CASSSGPSGGYYEQFF
CDR3nt: TGTGCCAGCAGCTCGGGCCCCAGCGGGGGGTACTATGAGCAGTTCTTC

d_gene: .
j_gene: TRBJ1-1
v_gene: TRBV6-5
abundance: .
CDR3aa: CASSYSYDSPNTEAFF
CDR3nt: TGTGCCAGCAGTTACTCGTACGACAGCCCTAACACTGAAGCTTTCTTT

d_gene: .
j_gene: TRBJ2-6
v_gene: TRBV6-4
abundance: .
CDR3aa: CASSNSAGANVLTF
CDR3nt: TGTGCCAGCAGCAACAGTGCTGGGGCCAACGTCCTGACTTTC

d_gene: .
j_gene: TRBJ2-5
v_gene: TRBV7-2
abundance: .
CDR3aa: CASSPFSGGRTQYF
CDR3nt: TGTGCCAGCAGCCCCTTCAGCGGTGGGCGGACCCAGTACTTC

d_gene: .
j_gene: TRBJ2-1
v_gene: TRBV4-1
abundance: .
CDR3aa: CASTPIRGALDNEQFF
CDR3nt: TGCGCCAGCACCCCCATCAGGGGGGCACTTGACAATGAGCAGTTCTTC

d_gene: .
j_gene: TRBJ2-1
v_gene: TRBV4-1
abundance: .
CDR3aa: CASSLHNEQFF
CDR3nt: TGCGCCAGCAGCCTACACAATGAGCAGTTCTTC

d_gene: TRBD1
j_gene: TRBJ1-5
v_gene: TRBV10-1
abundance: few
CDR3aa: CASENRGFHQPQHF
CDR3nt: TGCGCCAGCGAGAACAGGGGTTTCCATCAGCCCCAGCATTTT

d_gene: .
j_gene: TRBJ1-2
v_gene: TRBV7-3
abundance: once
CDR3aa: CASSVRGSNYGYTF
CDR3nt: TGTGCCAGCAGCGTAAGAGGTTCTAACTATGGCTACACCTTC

d_gene: TRBD1
j_gene: TRBJ1-6
v_gene: TRBV5-6
abundance: .
CDR3aa: CASSPTGVTYNSPLHF
CDR3nt: TGTGCCAGCAGCCCCACAGGGGTCACCTATAATTCACCCCTCCACTTT

d_gene: .
j_gene: TRBJ1-2
v_gene: TRBV6-5
abundance: .
CDR3aa: CASSYFKRDGYTF
CDR3nt: TGTGCCAGCAGTTACTTTAAACGGGATGGCTACACCTTC

d_gene: .
j_gene: TRBJ1-6
v_gene: TRBV4-1
abundance: .
CDR3aa: CASSQDRLDNSPLHF
CDR3nt: TGCGCCAGCAGCCAAGATAGGTTGGATAATTCACCCCTCCACTTT

d_gene: .
j_gene: TRBJ1-2
v_gene: TRBV18
abundance: .
CDR3aa: CASSPENHAGSVYGYTF
CDR3nt: TGTGCCAGCTCACCCGAGAACCACGCAGGGTCTGTTTATGGCTACACCTTC

d_gene: .
j_gene: TRBJ1-4
v_gene: TRBV19
abundance: .
CDR3aa: CASSSGPRREKLFF
CDR3nt: TGTGCCAGTTCCTCGGGCCCGAGACGGGAAAAACTGTTTTTT

d_gene: .
j_gene: TRBJ1-3
v_gene: TRBV6-6
abundance: .
CDR3aa: CASSRDVAGNTIYF
CDR3nt: TGTGCCAGCAGTCGGGACGTAGCTGGAAACACCATATATTTT

d_gene: .
j_gene: TRBJ1-2
v_gene: TRBV20-1
abundance: .
CDR3aa: CSAREEGYTF
CDR3nt: TGCAGTGCTAGAGAGGAGGGCTACACCTTC

d_gene: TRBD1
j_gene: TRBJ1-5
v_gene: TRBV6-5
abundance: few
CDR3aa: CATGGSGRPQHF
CDR3nt: TGTGCCACAGGGGGGTCAGGACGGCCCCAGCATTTT

d_gene: TRBD1
j_gene: TRBJ2-5
v_gene: TRBV19
abundance: .
CDR3aa: CASSPGQGVRETQYF
CDR3nt: TGTGCCAGTAGTCCGGGACAGGGGGTTCGAGAGACCCAGTACTTC

d_gene: .
j_gene: TRBJ2-7
v_gene: TRBV2
abundance: few
CDR3aa: CASSDRVGYEQYF
CDR3nt: TGTGCCAGCAGTGACAGGGTTGGTTACGAGCAGTACTTC

d_gene: .
j_gene: TRBJ1-1
v_gene: TRBV9
abundance: .
CDR3aa: CASSPGTYNTEAFF
CDR3nt: TGTGCCAGCAGCCCAGGGACCTATAACACTGAAGCTTTCTTT

d_gene: TRBD2
j_gene: TRBJ2-3
v_gene: TRBV5-1
abundance: .
CDR3aa: CASSSRLAGVTDTQYF
CDR3nt: TGCGCCAGCAGCTCCCGACTAGCGGGGGTCACAGATACGCAGTATTTT

d_gene: .
j_gene: TRBJ2-1
v_gene: TRBV2
abundance: .
CDR3aa: CASMGGHYNEQFF
CDR3nt: TGTGCCAGCATGGGGGGGCACTACAATGAGCAGTTCTTC

d_gene: .
j_gene: TRBJ1-3
v_gene: TRBV29-1
abundance: .
CDR3aa: CSVATAAGNTIYF
CDR3nt: TGCAGCGTTGCGACGGCAGCTGGAAACACCATATATTTT

d_gene: TRBD1
j_gene: TRBJ2-5
v_gene: TRBV15
abundance: .
CDR3aa: CATSLGTGPAAQYF
CDR3nt: TGTGCCACCAGCTTAGGGACAGGCCCCGCGGCCCAGTACTTC

d_gene: .
j_gene: TRBJ2-5
v_gene: TRBV2
abundance: .
CDR3aa: CASSDLRKYQETQYF
CDR3nt: TGTGCCAGCAGTGATCTGCGGAAGTACCAAGAGACCCAGTACTTC

d_gene: .
j_gene: TRBJ1-1
v_gene: TRBV29-1
abundance: few
CDR3aa: CSGVIGGNTEAFF
CDR3nt: TGCAGCGGCGTCATAGGGGGGAACACTGAAGCTTTCTTT

d_gene: .
j_gene: TRBJ2-7
v_gene: TRBV9
abundance: .
CDR3aa: CASSASGGNYEQYF
CDR3nt: TGTGCCAGCAGCGCCTCGGGGGGCAACTACGAGCAGTACTTC

d_gene: .
j_gene: TRBJ2-5
v_gene: TRBV30
abundance: .
CDR3aa: CAWSLNRETQYF
CDR3nt: TGTGCCTGGAGTCTAAACAGGGAGACCCAGTACTTC

d_gene: .
j_gene: TRBJ2-7
v_gene: TRBV10-2
abundance: .
CDR3aa: CASSEGTTYEQYF
CDR3nt: TGCGCCAGCAGTGAGGGGACGACCTACGAGCAGTACTTC

d_gene: TRBD2
j_gene: TRBJ2-7
v_gene: TRBV30
abundance: .
CDR3aa: CAWRTSGGYEQYF
CDR3nt: TGTGCCTGGAGGACTAGCGGGGGGTACGAGCAGTACTTC

d_gene: .
j_gene: TRBJ2-3
v_gene: TRBV7-7
abundance: few
CDR3aa: CASSLGASTDTQYF
CDR3nt: TGTGCCAGCAGCTTAGGAGCTAGCACAGATACGCAGTATTTT

d_gene: .
j_gene: TRBJ2-7
v_gene: TRBV6-1
abundance: .
CDR3aa: CASSGVDEQYF
CDR3nt: TGTGCCTCCTCAGGAGTCGACGAGCAGTACTTC

d_gene: .
j_gene: TRBJ2-7
v_gene: TRBV30
abundance: .
CDR3aa: CAWTDGSRNYEQYF
CDR3nt: TGTGCCTGGACTGATGGTTCTAGGAACTACGAGCAGTACTTC

d_gene: .
j_gene: TRBJ1-2
v_gene: TRBV5-1
abundance: .
CDR3aa: CASSLEGEGSTF
CDR3nt: TGCGCCAGCAGCTTGGAGGGAGAGGGGAGTACCTTC

d_gene: .
j_gene: TRBJ1-3
v_gene: TRBV25-1
abundance: few
CDR3aa: CASTPSDRRNTIYF
CDR3nt: TGTGCCAGCACCCCTTCGGACAGACGGAACACCATATATTTT

d_gene: TRBD1
j_gene: TRBJ1-6
v_gene: TRBV28
abundance: .
CDR3aa: CASTLDRLSPLHF
CDR3nt: TGTGCCAGCACCTTGGACAGGCTTTCACCCCTCCACTTT

d_gene: .
j_gene: TRBJ1-3
v_gene: TRBV19
abundance: .
CDR3aa: CASSIVGPRELGNTIYF
CDR3nt: TGTGCCAGTAGTATAGTAGGCCCCAGGGAGCTCGGAAACACCATATATTTT

d_gene: .
j_gene: TRBJ1-2
v_gene: TRBV5-1
abundance: .
CDR3aa: CASSWVGGYGYTF
CDR3nt: TGCGCCAGCAGCTGGGTAGGGGGATATGGCTACACCTTC

d_gene: .
j_gene: TRBJ2-1
v_gene: TRBV5-8
abundance: .
CDR3aa: CASGGPYNEQFF
CDR3nt: TGTGCCAGCGGGGGACCTTACAATGAGCAGTTCTTC

d_gene: .
j_gene: TRBJ1-1
v_gene: TRBV7-8
abundance: .
CDR3aa: CASSPYQGSGTEAFF
CDR3nt: TGTGCCAGCAGCCCCTACCAGGGGTCGGGCACTGAAGCTTTCTTT

d_gene: .
j_gene: TRBJ1-3
v_gene: TRBV5-1
abundance: .
CDR3aa: CASSLGSVSARNTIYF
CDR3nt: TGCGCCAGCAGTCTGGGGTCAGTCTCGGCCAGAAACACCATATATTTT